This T cell receptor beta chain was captured by sequencing in a study of blood T cell repertoires in COVID-19. The germline gives CDR1 LGHDT, CDR2 YNNKEL (reference sequence). The CDR3 is made up of 13 amino acids. V was pared by 6 bases and J by 2 bases, with 1 base of the junction left unmatched. Produced via immunoSEQ multiplex PCR; TCRdb's table is partial and in-frame only. The sample consists of 130,000 to 150,000 clones, 80% to 85% of them appearing once. This TCR was recovered from a woman between 50 and 59 years old who had been exposed to COVID-19. The specimen was PBMCs or T cells enriched from blood (not recorded which). The V call is TRBV3-1 (or the pseudogene TRBV3-2), the J call TRBJ2-5; 9 nucleotides line up with TRBD1. This chain's CDR3 is CASRGTGQETQYF. CDR3 in DNA: TGTGCCAGCAGAGGGACAGGGCAAGAGACCCAGTACTTC.